The 18 T cell receptor beta chains given below trace back to one sample, sequenced in a study of beta chain features in type 1 diabetes. Study-wide results and limits: Shortening that was moderate but significant affected the TCRB CDR3s of Type 1 diabetes patients in all four CD4+ subsets.

Investigators reverse transcribed all isolated RNA, so they sequenced expressed TCRB transcripts. The protocol was immunoSEQ multiplex PCR, while the TCRdb copy is restricted to in-frame clones and leaves out a portion. The sample includes around 310,000 clones, approximately 13% of them seen just once. What these receptors recognize is not known. The specimen was naive CD4+ T cells from blood. These TCRs come from a young woman with type 1 diabetes.

This clone was seen a few times. The chain has TRBV9 and TRBJ2-2, with D possibly being TRBD2 (6 bases). The CDR3 loop spans 15 amino acids. Germline CDR1 is SGDLS and CDR2 is YYNGEE. The V and J ends lost 0 bases and 5 bases respectively, with 11 bases between them. The CDR3 sequence is CASSVGWGDTGELFF. CDR3 bases: TGTGCCAGCAGCGTAGGTTGGGGGGATACCGGGGAGCTGTTTTTT.

The CDR3 spells CASSRRGLSKNIQYF. CDR3 DNA sequence: TGTGCCAGCAGCCGTAGAGGGCTTTCCAAAAACATTCAGTACTTC. The genes are TRBV7-9 and TRBJ2-4; D is perhaps TRBD2 (5 bases). From germline, CDR1 is SEHNR and CDR2 FQNEAQ (reference sequence). Deletions cut 5 bases from V and 2 bases from J, with 13 bases between. This CDR3 is built from 15 residues. The complete variable domain, with remaining parts taken from reference TRBV7-9 and TRBJ2-4, reads DTGVSQNPRHKITKRGQNVTFRCDPISEHNRLYWYRQTLGQGPEFLTYFQNEAQLEKSRLLSDRFSAERPKGSFSTLEIQRTEQGDSAMYLCASSRRGLSKNIQYFGAGTRLSVL.

This clone was observed a handful of times. The chain carries TRBV4-3 and TRBJ2-2, with 9 bases lining up with TRBD2. Germline values: CDR1 LGHNA, CDR2 YSLEER. With 0 bases clipped from V and 8 bases from J, the junction kept 13 bases outside the gene matches. There are 18 residues in the CDR3. CDR3 sequence: CASSQDWAGGPHSGELFF. The CDR3 DNA sequence: TGCGCCAGCAGCCAAGATTGGGCGGGAGGGCCCCACTCGGGGGAGCTGTTTTTT.

A few counts support this clone. The V call is TRBV28, the J call TRBJ1-5, with a possible D match to TRBD1 (5 bases). This CDR3 contains 14 residues. Trimming removed 2 bases at V and 4 bases at J, with 9 bases between. Germline CDR1 reads MDHEN; CDR2 reads SYDVKM. Here the CDR3 reads CASSLRSGNQPQHF. CDR3 sequence (DNA): TGTGCCAGCAGTTTAAGGTCAGGGAATCAGCCCCAGCATTTT. The full variable domain, its missing parts supplied by reference TRBV28 and TRBJ1-5, is DVKVTQSSRYLVKRTGEKVFLECVQDMDHENMFWYRQDPGLGLRLIYFSYDVKMKEKGDIPEGYSVSREKKERFSLILESASTNQTSMYLCASSLRSGNQPQHFGDGTRLSIL.

The rearrangement links TRBV19 to TRBJ1-1; D remains unclear. Germline assignment: CDR1 LNHDA and CDR2 SQIVND (reference sequence). V lost 7 bases to trimming and J lost 1 base, with 16 bases between them. CDR3 length: 15 residues. For the CDR3, the DNA is TGTGCCAGTAAACGTCGGGTGTTGGGGAACACTGAAGCTTTCTTT. It is translated as CASKRRVLGNTEAFF.

This clone turned up a few times. The J gene is TRBJ1-1, the V gene TRBV20-1; maybe TRBD1 (6 bases). Per the germline V gene, CDR1 is DFQATT and CDR2 is SNEGSKA (reference sequence). The CDR3 contains 10 residues. The CDR3 DNA is TGCAACATAGGGGGCACTGAAGCTTTCTTT. It codes for CNIGGTEAFF.

The sample holds a few counts of this clone. This rearrangement joins TRBV5-1 to TRBJ2-7; 7 bases align to TRBD2. The length of the CDR3 is 17 residues. Germline loops: CDR1 SGHRS, CDR2 YFSETQ. J gave up 5 bases and V 4 bases, and 18 bases lay outside the gene matches. CDR3 DNA sequence: TGCGCCAGCAGCCCCTCTTCCGCTAGCGGAAGACGCAACGAGCAGTACTTC. Its translation: CASSPSSASGRRNEQYF.

This clone was observed a handful of times. Other DNA sequences in the sample encode the same CDR3. This chain uses TRBV5-1 with TRBJ2-7; 8 bases align to TRBD2. V gave up 5 bases and J gave up 6 bases; unmatched junction bases: 10. The CDR3 totals 14 residues. In germline, CDR1 is SGHRS, CDR2 YFSETQ. CDR3 DNA sequence: TGCGCCAGCAGTCAAAGAACCGGGACTAGCGAGCAGTACTTC. It translates to CASSQRTGTSEQYF.

This chain links TRBV7-9 with TRBJ2-6; no clear D. V lost 9 bases and J lost 0, with 12 bases in between. Per the germline V gene, CDR1 is SEHNR and CDR2 is FQNEAQ (reference sequence). The CDR3 totals 15 residues. In DNA, the CDR3 is TGTGCCAGTGGCAGGTCGAGCTCTGGGGCCAACGTCCTGACTTTC. Translated, it gives CASGRSSSGANVLTF.

This chain connects TRBV14 to TRBJ1-5; D may be TRBD1 (6 bases). There are 15 residues in the CDR3. Germline loops: CDR1 SGHDN, CDR2 FVKESK. V was shortened by 6 bases and J by 2 bases, with 14 bases between the two germline ends. CDR3 bases: TGTGCCAGCAGTCTCACAGGGCCGGGCAATCAGCCCCAGCATTTT. Translated: CASSLTGPGNQPQHF.

This clone has only a few counts. V usage is TRBV6-6 and J usage is TRBJ1-1; D may be TRBD1 (5 bases). The CDR3 contains 13 residues. Germline CDR1 is MNHNY and CDR2 is SVGAGI (reference sequence). Deletions cut 6 bases from V and 8 bases from J, with 16 bases between. This CDR3 reads CASRRKAGLEAFF. The CDR3, as DNA: TGTGCCAGCAGGCGAAAGGCGGGACTGGAAGCTTTCTTT.

This clone was seen a few times. The chain joins TRBV5-1 to TRBJ2-1; TRBD2 aligns across 16 bases. The CDR3 runs to 16 residues. The V and J ends lost 4 bases and 9 bases, in that order; junction bases with no gene match: 7. CDR1 is SGHRS, CDR2 YFSETQ, per germline. CDR3 sequence reads: CASSPGTSGRASEQFF. The CDR3 nucleotides are TGCGCCAGCAGCCCCGGGACTAGCGGGAGGGCCAGTGAGCAGTTCTTC.

The chain has TRBV5-4 and TRBJ2-1, with 13 bases aligning to TRBD2. The CDR3 has 16 residues. Per the germline V gene, CDR1 is SGHNT and CDR2 is YYREEE (reference sequence). The V and J ends lost 4 bases and 9 bases, in that order; junction bases with no gene match: 10. The CDR3 reads CASSPGLAGVLGEQFF. The CDR3 DNA reads as TGTGCCAGCAGCCCCGGACTAGCGGGAGTCCTGGGTGAGCAGTTCTTC.

The gene calls are TRBV19 and TRBJ2-7; D is undetermined. Per the germline V gene, CDR1 is LNHDA and CDR2 is SQIVND (reference sequence). CDR3 length equals 13 residues. V lost 3 bases and J lost 0, with 6 bases in between. CDR3 DNA sequence: TGTGCCAGTAGTATTAGCCCCTCCTACGAGCAGTACTTC. It is translated as CASSISPSYEQYF.

The chain links TRBV4-3 to TRBJ1-2, with TRBD1 matching over 8 bases. Germline lookup yields CDR1 LGHNA and CDR2 YSLEER. CDR3 size: 14 residues. J was trimmed by 3 bases and V by 0 bases; bases with no gene match: 0. The CDR3 coding sequence is TGCGCCAGCAGCCAAGAGGACAGGGACTATGGCTACACCTTC. Protein sequence: CASSQEDRDYGYTF.

The rearrangement links TRBV28 to TRBJ2-5, with D possibly being TRBD2 (6 bases). V shed 7 bases and J shed 4 bases, with 16 bases lying between them. Germline-derived CDR1 and CDR2 are MDHEN and SYDVKM. This CDR3 contains 14 residues. DNA of the CDR3: TGTGCCAGCAACCCTGGGGGAGGACGAGAGACCCAGTACTTC. This gives the protein CASNPGGGRETQYF.

This clone has a handful of counts. V usage is TRBV27 and J usage is TRBJ2-5, with D maybe TRBD1 (6 bases). Germline CDR1 and CDR2: MNHEY and SMNVEV (reference sequence). Deletions cut 6 bases from V and 5 bases from J, with 16 bases between. This CDR3 has 14 residues. The CDR3 nucleotides are TGTGCCAGCAGCCTGGGGGCGATGACGGAGACCCAGTACTTC. Translated, it gives CASSLGAMTETQYF.

The chain recombines TRBV5-1 with TRBJ1-2, with 8 bases matching TRBD1. This CDR3 comprises 15 residues. In germline, CDR1 is SGHRS, CDR2 YFSETQ. V was clipped by 4 bases and J by 4 bases; unmatched bases: 9. The CDR3 bases are TGCGCCAGCAGCCCCGACAGGGGCGAATTCTATGGCTACACCTTC. It yields the protein CASSPDRGEFYGYTF.